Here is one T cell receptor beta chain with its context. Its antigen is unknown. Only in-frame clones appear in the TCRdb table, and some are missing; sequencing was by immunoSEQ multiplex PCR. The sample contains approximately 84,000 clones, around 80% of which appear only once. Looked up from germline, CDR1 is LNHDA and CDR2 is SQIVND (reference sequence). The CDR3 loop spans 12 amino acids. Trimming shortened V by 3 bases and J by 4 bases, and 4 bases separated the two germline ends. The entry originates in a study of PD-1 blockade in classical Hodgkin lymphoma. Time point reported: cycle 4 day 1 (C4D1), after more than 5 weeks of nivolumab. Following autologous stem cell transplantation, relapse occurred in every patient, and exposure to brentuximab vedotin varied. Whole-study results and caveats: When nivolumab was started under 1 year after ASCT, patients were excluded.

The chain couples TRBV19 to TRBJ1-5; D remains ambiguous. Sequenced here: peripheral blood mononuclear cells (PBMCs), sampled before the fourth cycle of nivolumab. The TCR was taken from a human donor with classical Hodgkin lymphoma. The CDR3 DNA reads TGTGCCAGTAGTATGGATAATCAGCCCCAGCATTTT. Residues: CASSMDNQPQHF.